This T cell receptor beta chain came from a study of cytomegalovirus exposure and HLA in healthy donors. Overall study context: As an earlier analysis found, around 200 million T cells yielded approximately 100 million unique TCR beta sequences.

Study-wide results and limits: An analysis done earlier found most TCR beta V segments productive about 90% or about 30% of the time. Analyses of presence/absence relied on an assumption of roughly uniform sequencing depth across donors. A classifier reportedly called cytomegalovirus status with high sensitivity and specificity.

As to this clone: Its antigen is currently unknown.

PCR amplification relied on 60 Vbeta primers (plus 13 Jbeta primers). Only in-frame clones appear in the TCRdb table, and some are missing; sequencing was by immunoSEQ multiplex PCR. The repertoire holds under 200,000 clones, around 65% seen once, with less than 3.5% in the top ten. In germline, CDR1 is LNHDA, CDR2 SQIVND (reference sequence). This CDR3 is built from 15 residues. Germline trimming cut 2 bases from V and 8 bases from J; bases unmatched to any gene: 9. The receptor was isolated from a woman aged 40 to 50 in good health and CMV-seropositive. The chain carries TRBV19 and TRBJ2-5; TRBD2 aligns across 9 bases. The specimen was PBMCs. The CDR3 sequence is CASSISIAGVVTQYF. As DNA, the CDR3 is TGTGCCAGTAGTATATCGATAGCGGGGGTGGTTACCCAGTACTTC.